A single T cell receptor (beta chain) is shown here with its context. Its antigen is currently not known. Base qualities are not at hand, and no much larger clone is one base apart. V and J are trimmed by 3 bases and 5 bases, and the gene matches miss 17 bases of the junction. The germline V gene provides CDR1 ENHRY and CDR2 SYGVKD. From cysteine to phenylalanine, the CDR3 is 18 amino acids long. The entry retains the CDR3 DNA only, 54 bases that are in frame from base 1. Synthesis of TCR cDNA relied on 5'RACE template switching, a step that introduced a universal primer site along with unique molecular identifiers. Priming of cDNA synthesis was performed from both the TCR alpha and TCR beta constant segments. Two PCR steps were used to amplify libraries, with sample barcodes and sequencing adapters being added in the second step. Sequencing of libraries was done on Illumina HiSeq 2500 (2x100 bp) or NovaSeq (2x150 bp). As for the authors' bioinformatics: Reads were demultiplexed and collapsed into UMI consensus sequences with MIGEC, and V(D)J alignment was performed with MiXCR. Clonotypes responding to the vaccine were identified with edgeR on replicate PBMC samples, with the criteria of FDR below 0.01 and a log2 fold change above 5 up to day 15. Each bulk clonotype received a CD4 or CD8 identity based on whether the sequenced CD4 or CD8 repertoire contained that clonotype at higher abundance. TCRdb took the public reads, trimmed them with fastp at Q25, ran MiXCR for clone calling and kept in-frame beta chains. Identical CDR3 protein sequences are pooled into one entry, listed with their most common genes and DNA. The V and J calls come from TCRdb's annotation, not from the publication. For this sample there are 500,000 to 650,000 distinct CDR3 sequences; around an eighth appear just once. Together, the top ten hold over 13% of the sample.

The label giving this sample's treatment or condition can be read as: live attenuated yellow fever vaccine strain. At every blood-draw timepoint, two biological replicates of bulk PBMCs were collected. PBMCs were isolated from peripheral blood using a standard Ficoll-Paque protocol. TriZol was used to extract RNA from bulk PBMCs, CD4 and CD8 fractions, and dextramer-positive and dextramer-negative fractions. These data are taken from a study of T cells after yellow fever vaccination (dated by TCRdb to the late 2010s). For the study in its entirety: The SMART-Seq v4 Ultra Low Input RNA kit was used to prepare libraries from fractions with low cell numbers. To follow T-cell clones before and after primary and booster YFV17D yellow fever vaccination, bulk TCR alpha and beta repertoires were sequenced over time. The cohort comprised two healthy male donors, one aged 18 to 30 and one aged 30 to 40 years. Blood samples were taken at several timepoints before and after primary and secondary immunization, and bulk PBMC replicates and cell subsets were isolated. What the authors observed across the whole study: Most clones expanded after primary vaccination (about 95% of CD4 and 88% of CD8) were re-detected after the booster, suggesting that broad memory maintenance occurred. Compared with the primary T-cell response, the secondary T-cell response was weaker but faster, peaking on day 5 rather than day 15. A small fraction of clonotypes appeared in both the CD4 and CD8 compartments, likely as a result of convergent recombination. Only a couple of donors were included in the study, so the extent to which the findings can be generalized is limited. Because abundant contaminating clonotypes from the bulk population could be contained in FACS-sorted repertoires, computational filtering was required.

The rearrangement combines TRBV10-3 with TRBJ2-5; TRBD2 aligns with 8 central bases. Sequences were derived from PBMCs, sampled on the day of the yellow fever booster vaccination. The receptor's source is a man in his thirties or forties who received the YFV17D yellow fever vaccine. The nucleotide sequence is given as TGTGCCATCAGTGACCCCCAGGGTAGCGGGGAGTCGCTGGAGACCCAGTACTTC. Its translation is CAISDPQGSGESLETQYF.